A selection of T cell receptor beta chains follows, all from one sample in a study of T cell responses to AZD1222 COVID-19 vaccine. Some clones are missing from TCRdb's copy, which holds only in-frame ones; the method was immunoSEQ multiplex PCR. The sample lists around 180,000 clones, around 92% occurring once. Specimen: peripheral blood, collected on day 0 of AZD1222 vaccination. The receptors were gathered from an adult in good health. CDR3s leave out the opening cysteine and the closing phenylalanine or tryptophan. The D gene is left open where the match is weak. Some rows mark clone size as missing; the rest say once, few, many or name a class of expanded clone.

>once|TRBD2|TRBJ2-2|TRBV7-3
ASSQTSGSAGELF
>NA|TRBD1|TRBJ2-1|TRBV2
ASSESLPGGIAASSYNEQF
>NA|NA|TRBJ2-5|TRBV18
ASSPLALGETQY
>NA|TRBD1|TRBJ2-6|TRBV18
ASSPLDRGVGANVLT
>NA|TRBD2|TRBJ2-7|TRBV28
ATLSRLAGGGEQY
>once|NA|TRBJ2-3|TRBV6-6
ASRYGGSDTQY
>NA|NA|TRBJ1-5|TRBV5-1
ASSLEQGNQPQH
>NA|NA|TRBJ1-1|TRBV28
ASGPRVNTEAF
>NA|NA|TRBJ2-1|TRBV5-1
ASSLGGERENEQF
>NA|TRBD1|TRBJ2-7|TRBV2
ASSAETGAYEQY
>NA|NA|TRBJ2-1|TRBV5-4
ASSLESVADNEQF
>NA|NA|TRBJ2-2|TRBV5-4
ASSLGGFTGELF
>few|TRBD1|TRBJ1-5|TRBV28
ASSSTTGQSNQPQH
>NA|NA|TRBJ2-7|TRBV28
ASRMTSYEQY
>NA|TRBD2|TRBJ2-7|TRBV9
ASSASPGLDDYEQY
>NA|NA|TRBJ1-1|TRBV16
ASTPTRGIGTEAF
>NA|TRBD1|TRBJ1-1|TRBV19
ASSIRQGTSVEAF
>NA|NA|TRBJ1-1|TRBV6-1
ASRDSQGNTEAF
>NA|NA|TRBJ1-3|TRBV9
ASSVEGGSTYSGNTIY
>NA|TRBD2|TRBJ2-7|TRBV15
ATSRVASGNYEQY
>NA|NA|TRBJ2-7|TRBV11-1
ASMFGGEQY
>NA|NA|TRBJ1-5|TRBV6-2/TRBV6-3
ASSTTIYQPQH
>NA|TRBD2|TRBJ2-1|TRBV7-9
ASRLAGFGSYNEQF
>NA|NA|TRBJ1-6|TRBV29-1
SVQHRYDSPLH
>NA|NA|TRBJ2-7|TRBV11-1
ASSSATTGPPEQY
>NA|NA|TRBJ2-7|TRBV6-5
ASSREGAEQY
>NA|NA|TRBJ2-1|TRBV28
ASRVGGVSSYNEQF
>NA|NA|TRBJ2-3|TRBV7-9
ASSLTRRAASARTDTQY
>NA|TRBD1|TRBJ1-3|TRBV18
ASSPDRGMSGNTIY
>NA|TRBD1|TRBJ2-1|TRBV6-5
ASSRTGGTYNEQF
>NA|NA|TRBJ1-1|TRBV29-1
SVVGTEAF